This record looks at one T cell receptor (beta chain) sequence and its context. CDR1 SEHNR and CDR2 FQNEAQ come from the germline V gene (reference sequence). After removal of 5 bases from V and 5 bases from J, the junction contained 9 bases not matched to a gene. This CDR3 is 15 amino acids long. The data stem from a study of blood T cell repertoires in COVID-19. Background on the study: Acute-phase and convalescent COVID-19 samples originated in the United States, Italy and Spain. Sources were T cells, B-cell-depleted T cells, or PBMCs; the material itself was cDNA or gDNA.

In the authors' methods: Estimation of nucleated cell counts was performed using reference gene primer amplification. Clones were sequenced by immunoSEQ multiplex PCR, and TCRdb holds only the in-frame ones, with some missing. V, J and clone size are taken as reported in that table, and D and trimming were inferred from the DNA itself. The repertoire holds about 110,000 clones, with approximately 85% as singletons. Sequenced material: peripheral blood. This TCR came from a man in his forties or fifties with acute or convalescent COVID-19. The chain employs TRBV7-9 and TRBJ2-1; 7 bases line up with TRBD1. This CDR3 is CASSVSQGQHNEQFF. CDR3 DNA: TGTGCCAGCAGCGTATCACAGGGGCAGCACAATGAGCAGTTCTTC.